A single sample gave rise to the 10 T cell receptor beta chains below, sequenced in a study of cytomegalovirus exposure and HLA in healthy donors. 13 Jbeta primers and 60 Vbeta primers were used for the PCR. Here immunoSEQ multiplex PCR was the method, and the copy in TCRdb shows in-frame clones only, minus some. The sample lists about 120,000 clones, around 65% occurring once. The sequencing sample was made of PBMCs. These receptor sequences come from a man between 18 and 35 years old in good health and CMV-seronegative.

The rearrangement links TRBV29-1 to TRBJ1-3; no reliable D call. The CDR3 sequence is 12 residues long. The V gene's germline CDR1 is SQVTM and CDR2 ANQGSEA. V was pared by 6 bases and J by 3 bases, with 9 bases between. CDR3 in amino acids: CSVLELGNTIYF. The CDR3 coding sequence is TGCAGCGTGTTGGAGCTTGGAAACACCATATATTTT.

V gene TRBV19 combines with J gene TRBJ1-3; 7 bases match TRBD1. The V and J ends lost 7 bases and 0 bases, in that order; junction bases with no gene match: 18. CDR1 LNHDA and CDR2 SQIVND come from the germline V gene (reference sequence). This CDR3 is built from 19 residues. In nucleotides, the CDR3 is TGTGCCAGTACCCATCGAGCCGGGACAGCAACCCTCTCTGGAAACACCATATATTTT. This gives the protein CASTHRAGTATLSGNTIYF. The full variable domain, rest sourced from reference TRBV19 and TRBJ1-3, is DGGITQSPKYLFRKEGQNVTLSCEQNLNHDAMYWYRQDPGQGLRLIYYSQIVNDFQKGDIAEGYSVSREKKESFPLTVTSAQKNPTAFYLCASTHRAGTATLSGNTIYFGEGSWLTVV.

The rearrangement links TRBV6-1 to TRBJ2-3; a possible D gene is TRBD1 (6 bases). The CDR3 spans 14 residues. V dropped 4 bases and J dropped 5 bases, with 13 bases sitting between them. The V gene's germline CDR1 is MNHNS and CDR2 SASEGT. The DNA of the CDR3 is TGTGCCAGCAGTGTTAGGCAGGGGCGAGATACGCAGTATTTT. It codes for CASSVRQGRDTQYF.

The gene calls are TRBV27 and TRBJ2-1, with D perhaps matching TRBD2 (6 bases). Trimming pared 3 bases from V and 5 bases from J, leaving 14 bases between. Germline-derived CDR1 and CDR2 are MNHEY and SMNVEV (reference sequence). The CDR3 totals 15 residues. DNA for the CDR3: TGTGCCAGCAGTTTTAGGGGACTGGGGGACAATGAGCAGTTCTTC. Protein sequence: CASSFRGLGDNEQFF.

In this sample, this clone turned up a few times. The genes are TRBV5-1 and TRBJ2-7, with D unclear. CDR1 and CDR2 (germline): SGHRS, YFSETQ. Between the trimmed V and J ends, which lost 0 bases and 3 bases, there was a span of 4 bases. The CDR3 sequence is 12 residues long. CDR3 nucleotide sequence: TGCGCCAGCAGCTTGGACGGCTACGAGCAGTACTTC. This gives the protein CASSLDGYEQYF.

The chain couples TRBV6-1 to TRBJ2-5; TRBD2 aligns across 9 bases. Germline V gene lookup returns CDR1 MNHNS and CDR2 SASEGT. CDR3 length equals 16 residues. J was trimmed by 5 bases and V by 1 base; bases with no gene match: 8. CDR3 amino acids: CASSEGGRGGRETQYF. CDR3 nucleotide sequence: TGTGCCAGCAGTGAAGGGGGGCGGGGGGGCCGGGAGACCCAGTACTTC.

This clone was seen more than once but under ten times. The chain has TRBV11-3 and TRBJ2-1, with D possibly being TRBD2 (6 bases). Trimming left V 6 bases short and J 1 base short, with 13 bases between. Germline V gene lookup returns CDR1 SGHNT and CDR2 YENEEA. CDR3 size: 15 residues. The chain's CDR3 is CASSRGGKSYNEQFF. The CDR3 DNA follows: TGTGCCAGCAGTCGAGGCGGGAAGTCCTACAATGAGCAGTTCTTC.

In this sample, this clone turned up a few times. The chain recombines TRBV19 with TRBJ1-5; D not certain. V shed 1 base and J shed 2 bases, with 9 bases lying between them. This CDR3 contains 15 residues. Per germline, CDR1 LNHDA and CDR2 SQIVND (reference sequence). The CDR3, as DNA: TGTGCCAGTAGTATAGTTCCGAGGGGCAATCAGCCCCAGCATTTT. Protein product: CASSIVPRGNQPQHF.

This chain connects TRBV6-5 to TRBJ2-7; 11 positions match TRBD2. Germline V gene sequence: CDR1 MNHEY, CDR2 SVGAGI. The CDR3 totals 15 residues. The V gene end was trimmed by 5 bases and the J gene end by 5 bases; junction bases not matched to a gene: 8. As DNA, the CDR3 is TGTGCCAGCAGTGTAACTAGCGGGAGTCGACACGAGCAGTACTTC. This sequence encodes CASSVTSGSRHEQYF.

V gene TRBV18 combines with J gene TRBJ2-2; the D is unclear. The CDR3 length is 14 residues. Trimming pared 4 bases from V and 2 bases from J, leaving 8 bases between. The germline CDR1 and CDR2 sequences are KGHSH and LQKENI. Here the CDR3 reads CASSRVTNTGELFF. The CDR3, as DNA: TGTGCCAGCTCACGCGTCACCAACACCGGGGAGCTGTTTTTT. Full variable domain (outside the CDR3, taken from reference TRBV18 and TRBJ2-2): NAGVMQNPRHLVRRRGQEARLRCSPMKGHSHVYWYRQLPEEGLKFMVYLQKENIIDESGMPKERFSAEFPKEGPSILRIQQVVRGDSAAYFCASSRVTNTGELFFGEGSRLTVL.